The 31 T cell receptor beta chains below were found in one sample sequenced in a study of blood T cells in healthy people across ages. Using a J-beta primer mix together with a sample-barcoded 5' primer, a second PCR was run for roughly 6 to 11 cycles. TCRdb redid the calling of the 5' RACE reads with MiXCR, one entry per CDR3 protein. The sample lists 1.5 million to 2 million distinct CDR3 sequences, about two fifths seen once, with roughly 23% in the top ten. Sequencing input: blood. Receptor source: a human donor in good health.

This clonotype appeared a few times. This chain uses TRBV4-3 with TRBJ2-5, with D uncertain. Trimming pared 1 base from V and 5 bases from J, leaving 14 bases between. This CDR3 region has 15 residues. The V gene's germline CDR1 is LGHNA and CDR2 YSLEER. In DNA form, the CDR3 reads TGCGCCAGCAGCCAAGGGGCTGGCAAAGGGGAGACCCAGTACTTC. This codes for CASSQGAGKGETQYF.

This rearrangement joins TRBV11-3 to TRBJ2-1, with 13 bases lining up with TRBD2. The V and J ends lost 5 bases and 8 bases, in that order; junction bases with no gene match: 15. Germline CDR1 SGHNT, CDR2 YENEEA. The CDR3 is 18 residues long. CDR3 in amino acids: CASSTYGTSGAAGDEQFF. For the CDR3, the DNA is TGTGCCAGCAGCACCTATGGGACTAGCGGGGCGGCGGGCGATGAGCAGTTCTTC.

The gene calls are TRBV6-6 and TRBJ1-5; 11 bases fit TRBD1. This CDR3 has 16 residues. Germline V gene lookup returns CDR1 MNHNY and CDR2 SVGAGI (reference sequence). The trim removed 7 bases at V and 3 bases at J, leaving 8 bases unmatched. The CDR3 DNA follows: TGTGCCAGCACCTCCCCGGGACAGGGGGTCAATCAGCCCCAGCATTTT. Protein sequence: CASTSPGQGVNQPQHF.

This clonotype was seen a few times. The chain recombines TRBV6-2 or TRBV6-3 with TRBJ2-5; 9 nucleotides agree with TRBD1. The J call may be in error: the DNA end matches TRBJ2-7 better. Germline CDR1 and CDR2: MNHEY and SVGEGT. The CDR3 sequence is 18 residues long. The CDR3 loop reads CASSPGTGIHQDSYEQYF. Written as DNA, the CDR3 is TGTGCCAGCAGTCCCGGGACAGGGATACACCAGGACTCCTACGAGCAGTACTTC.

CDR3 amino acids: CASSQVDRVYEQYF. CDR3 sequence (DNA): TGCGCCAGCAGCCAAGTTGACAGGGTCTACGAGCAGTACTTC. The chain has TRBV4-1 and TRBJ2-7; the match to TRBD1 covers 7 bases. V trimming: 1 base; J trimming: 3 bases; junction bases outside the gene matches: 3. The CDR3 has 14 residues. CDR1 and CDR2 from the germline V gene are MGHRA and YSYEKL.

This clonotype was seen many times. This chain links TRBV13 with TRBJ2-1; TRBD1 agrees at 8 bases. The germline CDR1 and CDR2 sequences are PRHDT and FYEKMQ (reference sequence). The CDR3 runs 15 residues. The trim removed 5 bases at V and 7 bases at J, leaving 10 bases unmatched. The CDR3 DNA is TGTGCCAGCAGCCGTTTGGACAGGGACGTAAATGAGCAGTTCTTC. This translates into CASSRLDRDVNEQFF.

This rearrangement joins TRBV12-3 or TRBV12-4 to TRBJ2-3; 7 bases match TRBD2. Trimming at V came to 4 bases and at J to 6 bases, leaving 13 bases not matched to a gene. The CDR3 runs to 16 residues. CDR3 region: CASSSSGLPFGDTQYF. The CDR3 bases are TGTGCCAGCAGTTCATCGGGACTACCCTTTGGGGATACGCAGTATTTT.

This clonotype occurred a few times. Relative to the germline gene, one junction end is altered; a read error may explain this. V gene TRBV20-1 combines with J gene TRBJ1-5; weak D call: TRBD1 (5 bases). This CDR3 contains 14 residues. CDR1 and CDR2 from the germline V gene are DFQATT and SNEGSKA (reference sequence). As DNA, the CDR3 is TGCAGTGCCAGAGGAGTAAGGGGCGATCAGCCCCAGCATTTT. It is translated as CSARGVRGDQPQHF.

This chain connects TRBV4-3 to TRBJ2-2, with D perhaps TRBD1 (6 bases). Trimming removed 2 bases from V and 6 bases from J, with 16 bases in between. This CDR3 region has 16 residues. In germline, CDR1 is LGHNA, CDR2 YSLEER. CDR3 nucleotides: TGCGCCAGCAGCCAATTGGAAGGGGGAGAGGCCGGGGAGCTGTTTTTT. Its translation: CASSQLEGGEAGELFF.

Concerning this clonotype itself: Relative to the germline gene, one junction end is altered; a read error may explain this. V gene TRBV5-1 combines with J gene TRBJ2-3, with TRBD1 matching 9 bases. The germline V gene encodes CDR1 SGHRS and CDR2 YFSETQ. This CDR3 is built from 15 residues. The CDR3: CVSSHRDRVTDTQYF. Written as DNA, the CDR3 is TGCGTCAGCAGCCACCGGGACAGGGTGACAGATACGCAGTATTTT.

This clonotype was counted between two and nine times. The chain links TRBV5-5 to TRBJ1-1; D is ambiguous. CDR3 length: 14 amino acids. V gave up 0 bases and J gave up 1 base, with 7 bases separating them. The germline CDR1 and CDR2 sequences are SGHKS and YYEKEE (reference sequence). CDR3 DNA: TGTGCCAGCAGCTTGGATGGCCAGAACACTGAAGCTTTCTTT. Translating gives CASSLDGQNTEAFF.

The rearrangement uses TRBV10-3 and TRBJ2-5; 10 bases match TRBD1. The CDR3 is 12 amino acids. The trim removed 10 bases at V and 4 bases at J, leaving 3 bases unmatched. Germline loops: CDR1 ENHRY, CDR2 SYGVKD. Here the CDR3 reads CATTGGGETQYF. CDR3 nucleotides: TGTGCCACGACAGGGGGCGGAGAGACCCAGTACTTC.

The rearrangement joins TRBV7-2 to TRBJ1-2; perhaps TRBD1 as D (5 bases). The CDR3 extends over 16 amino acids. Trimming shortened V by 6 bases and J by 8 bases, and 25 bases separated the two germline ends. Germline values: CDR1 SGHTA, CDR2 FQGNSA. CDR3 region: CASSLTRQDTGRGYTF. The CDR3 DNA follows: TGTGCCAGCAGTCTTACACGTCAGGACACGGGACGGGGCTACACCTTC.

This chain joins TRBV4-3 and TRBJ1-1; no firm D call. The CDR3 is 19 residues long. Germline V CDR1 and CDR2: LGHNA, YSLEER. The V end was cut by 3 bases, the J end by 0 bases, with 23 bases between. This chain's CDR3 is CASSHTSMSFSRLNTEAFF. The DNA of the CDR3 is TGCGCCAGCAGCCATACCTCGATGTCCTTTTCCAGACTGAACACTGAAGCTTTCTTT.

This clonotype was seen a handful of times. The chain is built from TRBV7-2 and TRBJ2-3; D ambiguous. Looked up from germline, CDR1 is SGHTA and CDR2 is FQGNSA. The V gene lost 0 bases and the J gene lost 12 bases, with 13 bases spanning the gap. This CDR3 spans 13 amino acids. The CDR3 spells CASSLAHDETQYF. Here the CDR3 DNA reads TGTGCCAGCAGCTTAGCGCACGACGAGACCCAGTATTTT. Looking up the rest from reference TRBV7-2 and TRBJ2-3 gives the full variable domain: GAGVSQSPSNKVTEKGKDVELRCDPISGHTALYWYRQSLGQGLEFLIYFQGNSAPDKSGLPSDRFSAERTGGSVSTLTIQRTQQEDSAVYLCASSLAHDETQYFGPGTRLTVL.

J is TRBJ2-5 and V is TRBV29-1, with a tentative D call TRBD2 (6 bases). The end of the DNA fits TRBJ2-7 better, so the J call may be wrong. This CDR3 spans 13 amino acids. CDR1 and CDR2 (germline): SQVTM, ANQGSEA. The CDR3 nucleotides are TGCAGCGCCGGTATCCGACGGGGGTACGAGCAGTACTTC. It is translated as CSAGIRRGYEQYF.

This clonotype appeared many times. This may be a read error, as it is one base from a much larger clone. The genes are TRBV2 and TRBJ2-1, with 10 bases identical to TRBD2. The CDR3 has 15 amino acids. Per the germline V gene, CDR1 is SNHLY and CDR2 is FYNNEI. The V and J ends lost 4 bases and 7 bases, in that order; junction bases with no gene match: 7. The CDR3 protein is CASSGTSGVCNEQFF. The CDR3 bases are TGTGCCAGCAGTGGCACTAGCGGGGTGTGTAATGAGCAGTTCTTC.

The chain couples TRBV11-3 to TRBJ2-1, with TRBD2 as a possible D gene (7 bases). V lost 0 bases and J lost 1, with 16 bases in between. CDR3 length: 18 residues. Looked up from germline, CDR1 is SGHNT and CDR2 is YENEEA. Here the CDR3 reads CASSLDGGEGDSYNEQFF. The CDR3 nucleotides are TGTGCCAGCAGCTTAGATGGTGGGGAGGGGGATTCCTACAATGAGCAGTTCTTC.

The chain combines TRBV7-2 with TRBJ2-5, with D perhaps matching TRBD2 (6 bases). Deletions cut 1 base from V and 1 base from J, with 10 bases between. The CDR3 has 15 amino acids. Germline assignment: CDR1 SGHTA and CDR2 FQGNSA. As DNA, the CDR3 is TGTGCCAGCAGCTTAGGTAGCGGACCCCAAGAGACCCAGTACTTC. Its protein product is CASSLGSGPQETQYF.

The rearrangement links TRBV12-3 or TRBV12-4 to TRBJ1-5; D is ambiguous. This CDR3 is built from 14 residues. Trimming shortened V by 3 bases and J by 1 base, and 7 bases separated the two germline ends. This CDR3 reads CASSFLASNQPQHF. The CDR3 DNA reads as TGTGCCAGCAGTTTTTTAGCAAGCAATCAGCCCCAGCATTTT.

For this clonotype: The DNA is omitted, as the CDR3 cannot be located on it reliably, and the CDR3 follows TCRdb's listing. The chain joins TRBV12-3 or TRBV12-4 to TRBJ2-1; the D call in the table, TRBD1, was not verified against the DNA. A total of 16 residues make up the CDR3, ends included. The chain's CDR3 is CASKPFGTGSYNERFF.

This clonotype was detected only a few times. The chain recombines TRBV7-2 with TRBJ2-1; no definite D call. Looked up from germline, CDR1 is SGHTA and CDR2 is FQGNSA. V lost 5 bases and J lost 7, with 9 bases in between. The CDR3 spans 12 residues. As DNA, the CDR3 is TGTGCCAGCAGCACGGTTGGGAATGAGCAGTTCTTC. This sequence encodes CASSTVGNEQFF.

This clonotype was picked up a small number of times. Germline is not matched at one junction end, which may reflect a read error. The V and J genes are TRBV6-5 and TRBJ1-4; D remains ambiguous. Germline CDR1 is MNHEY and CDR2 is SVGAGI. There are 14 residues in the CDR3. CDR3 DNA sequence: TGTGCCAGCAGCCCGCTGACAACTAATGGAAAACTGTTTTTT. It specifies CASSPLTTNGKLFF.

Concerning this clonotype: A read error may account for a junction end that differs from germline. This chain's CDR3 is CASGYTGTYEQYF. The CDR3, as DNA: TGTGCCAGCGGGTATACAGGGACCTATGAGCAGTACTTC. The chain combines TRBV7-8 with TRBJ2-7; a weak D match, TRBD1 (6 bases). The germline V gene encodes CDR1 SGHVS and CDR2 FQNEAQ. The length of the CDR3 is 13 residues.

The CDR3 loop reads CASNQQGIIKSSYEQYF. CDR3 sequence (DNA): TGTGCCAGCAACCAACAGGGGATTATTAAAAGCTCCTACGAGCAGTACTTC. The rearrangement links TRBV7-2 to TRBJ2-7; 7 bases are shared with TRBD1. Trimming removed 7 bases from V and 0 bases from J; junction bases left unmatched: 15. Per germline, CDR1 SGHTA and CDR2 FQGNSA. There are 17 residues in the CDR3.

The rearrangement links TRBV29-1 to TRBJ1-2; D call uncertain. V was trimmed by 3 bases and J by 7 bases, leaving 12 bases between them. Per germline, CDR1 SQVTM and CDR2 ANQGSEA. The CDR3 runs 12 residues. Written as DNA, the CDR3 is TGCAGCGTTGACCGGCAGTCTGTTGGCTACACCTTC. Protein sequence: CSVDRQSVGYTF.

The chain joins TRBV27 to TRBJ2-7; 7 nucleotides align to TRBD1. The V segment lost 2 bases and the J segment 0 bases; nucleotides outside the gene matches: 16. Germline CDR1 MNHEY, CDR2 SMNVEV (reference sequence). The CDR3 has 19 residues. DNA for the CDR3: TGTGCCAGCAGTTTAGCATTAGGGGACAGCGGTAGAAACTCCTACGAGCAGTACTTC. It translates to CASSLALGDSGRNSYEQYF.

On this clonotype: Relative to the germline gene, one junction end is altered; a read error may explain this. The chain's CDR3 is CASSQGATNEKRFF. The CDR3 region has the DNA TGCGCCAGCAGCCAGGGTGCAACTAATGAAAAACGGTTTTTT. This chain uses TRBV4-1 with TRBJ1-4; D is uncertain. The CDR3 covers 14 residues. In germline, CDR1 is MGHRA, CDR2 YSYEKL.

A few counts support this clonotype. Here the CDR3 DNA reads TGTGCCACCAGTGCCCTACCGGGACAGATCAGTGAGCAGTTCTTC. Translation: CATSALPGQISEQFF. The rearrangement uses TRBV24-1 and TRBJ2-1; 7 nucleotides agree with TRBD1. The J segment lost 9 bases and the V segment lost 5 bases, leaving 12 bases of the junction unmatched. The CDR3 has 15 amino acids. Per germline, CDR1 KGHDR and CDR2 SFDVKD.

As for this clonotype: One junction end does not reproduce the germline sequence, and a read error may be involved. The gene calls are TRBV7-2 and TRBJ1-5; D call uncertain. Germline V gives CDR1 SGHTA, CDR2 FQGNSA. CDR3 length: 13 residues. Here the CDR3 DNA reads TGTGCCTGCAGCTCCCGATGGGGTCAGCCCCAGCATTTT. Protein sequence: CACSSRWGQPQHF. The entire variable domain, with the rest obtained from reference TRBV7-2 and TRBJ1-5, is as follows: GAGVSQSPSNKVTEKGKDVELRCDPISGHTALYWYRQSLGQGLEFLIYFQGNSAPDKSGLPSDRFSAERTGGSVSTLTIQRTQQEDSAVYLCACSSRWGQPQHFGDGTRLSIL.

This clonotype turned up a few times. This chain uses TRBV24-1 with TRBJ2-3; 10 bases match TRBD1. V was clipped by 4 bases and J by 2 bases; unmatched bases: 8. The germline V gene encodes CDR1 KGHDR and CDR2 SFDVKD. The CDR3 contains 17 residues. In DNA, the CDR3 is TGTGCCACCAGTGACCGAGGACAGGGGGGGATCACAGATACGCAGTATTTT. Translating it yields CATSDRGQGGITDTQYF.